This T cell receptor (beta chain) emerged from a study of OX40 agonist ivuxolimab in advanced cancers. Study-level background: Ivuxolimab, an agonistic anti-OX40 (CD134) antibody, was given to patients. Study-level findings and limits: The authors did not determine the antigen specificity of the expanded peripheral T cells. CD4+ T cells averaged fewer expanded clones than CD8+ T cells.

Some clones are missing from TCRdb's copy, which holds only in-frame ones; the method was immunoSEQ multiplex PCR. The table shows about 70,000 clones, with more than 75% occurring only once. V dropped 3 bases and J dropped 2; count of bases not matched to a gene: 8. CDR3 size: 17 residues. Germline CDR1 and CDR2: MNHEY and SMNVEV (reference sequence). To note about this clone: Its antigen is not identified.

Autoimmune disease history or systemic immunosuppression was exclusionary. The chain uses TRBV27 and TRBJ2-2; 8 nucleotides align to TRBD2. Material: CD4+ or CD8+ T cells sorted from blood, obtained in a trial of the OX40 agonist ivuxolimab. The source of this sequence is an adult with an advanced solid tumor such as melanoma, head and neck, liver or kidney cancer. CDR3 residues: CASSFSQAGANTGELFF. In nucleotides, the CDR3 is TGTGCCAGCAGTTTTTCACAAGCGGGAGCAAACACCGGGGAGCTGTTTTTT.